This T cell receptor (beta chain) came from a study of immune cell composition in non-small cell lung cancer. The overall study: Lung adenocarcinoma or squamous carcinoma made up most tumours. Whole-study findings and limits: Lung squamous cell carcinoma tumours had significantly higher top 10 clone scores and productive clonality than lung adenocarcinoma.

Template was genomic DNA from frozen, unsorted single-cell suspensions. Some clones are missing from TCRdb's copy, which holds only in-frame ones; the method was immunoSEQ multiplex PCR. The sample has some 5,100 clones; 60% to 85% are singletons. V lost 4 bases and J lost 2, with 19 bases in between. This CDR3 is built from 17 residues. Germline-derived CDR1 and CDR2 are SGHVS and FNYEAQ. This clone appeared a single time. What it binds is unknown. Sequencing used lung tumor tissue. The rearrangement uses TRBV7-6 and TRBJ2-3; D is possibly TRBD1 (6 bases). The receptor comes from a human donor with non-small cell lung cancer. The CDR3 nucleotides read TGTGCCAGCAGCTCCCTAAGGGGGAAACAACACACAGATACGCAGTATTTT. Translation: CASSSLRGKQHTDTQYF.